This entry features one T cell receptor beta chain sequence. The entry originates in a study of blood T cell repertoires in COVID-19. Using immunoSEQ multiplex PCR, the repertoire was profiled, and TCRdb retains in-frame clones only, with some absent. The table has 200,000 to 250,000 clones, more than 80% seen once; the top ten hold around a tenth. The CDR3 totals 15 residues. Looked up from germline, CDR1 is MNHEY and CDR2 is SVGAGI. The V end lost 0 bases, the J end lost 4 bases, and 10 bases lay between the germline ends. This receptor was identified in a man aged 40-49 years who had recovered from COVID-19. The rearrangement uses TRBV6-5 and TRBJ1-5, with D unclear. What was sequenced was PBMCs or T cells enriched from blood (not recorded which). The CDR3 DNA reads as TGTGCCAGCAGTTACTCGGGCGAAAGGAATCAGCCCCAGCATTTT. Amino acids: CASSYSGERNQPQHF.